This T cell receptor (beta chain) was sequenced during a study of vaccination and CD4 T cells after COVID-19. Study-level background: Convalescent donors: six male, four female; seven Caucasian, two Asian, one multiracial, two Hispanic.

The V gene's germline CDR1 is LNHDA and CDR2 SQIVND (reference sequence). The V end lost 5 bases, the J end lost 5 bases, and 10 bases lay between the germline ends. This CDR3 comprises 12 residues. Treatment denoted: approximately 11-day PBMC culture with coronavirus spike peptide pools or control peptides (ViraFEST assay). Of note for this clonotype: Its specificity is unknown.

Sequenced with the Oncomine TCR Beta short-read assay was DNA taken from cultured CD4+ T cells. TCRdb itself ran the PCR reads through MiXCR, one entry per CDR3 protein. Of some 15,000 distinct CDR3 sequences listed, around half are singletons. Study findings and constraints: It was observed that, in convalescent patients, a median 86.3% of reactive clones arose only post-vaccination. Spike mono-reactivity applied to 304 of 307 vaccine-specific clones detected in convalescent patients.

Source material: CD4+ T cells from blood, cultured in vitro. The chain links TRBV19 to TRBJ2-7, with D perhaps matching TRBD2 (5 bases). This clonotype was sampled from a human donor who had recovered from COVID-19. CDR3 sequence reads: CASSVSTNEQYF. The CDR3 nucleotides read TGTGCCAGTAGTGTCTCGACTAACGAGCAGTACTTC.